Listed here is a single T cell receptor (beta chain). Assay: immunoSEQ multiplex PCR; the TCRdb copy retains only in-frame clones and omits some. The sample yields more than 70,000 clones, 70% to 80% seen once. The source of the sample is a study of blood T cell repertoires in COVID-19. CDR1 is KGHSH, CDR2 LQKENI, per germline. This CDR3 region has 14 residues. Trimming stripped 4 bases from V and 6 bases from J, with 12 bases between. The sequenced sample consisted of peripheral blood. This clonotype was sampled from a human donor in a cohort sampled during active COVID-19. V is TRBV18 and J is TRBJ2-2; possibly TRBD2 for D (6 bases). CDR3: CASSRTGDSGELFF. Written as DNA, the CDR3 is TGTGCCAGCTCACGAACGGGAGATTCCGGGGAGCTGTTTTTT. The whole variable domain, remainder taken from reference TRBV18 and TRBJ2-2, is NAGVMQNPRHLVRRRGQEARLRCSPMKGHSHVYWYRQLPEEGLKFMVYLQKENIIDESGMPKERFSAEFPKEGPSILRIQQVVRGDSAAYFCASSRTGDSGELFFGEGSRLTVL.